The 8 T cell receptor beta chains presented below share a single source sample, sequenced in a study of blood T cell repertoires in COVID-19. Clones were sequenced by immunoSEQ multiplex PCR, and TCRdb holds only the in-frame ones, with some missing. The sample records about 200,000 clones, about 90% being singletons. Sequencing used PBMCs or T cells enriched from blood (not recorded which). These receptor sequences come from a woman between 25 and 40 years old with acute COVID-19.

For the CDR3, the DNA is TGTGCCAGTAGCTACCTAGCGGGCTCCTACAATGAGCAGTTCTTC. It encodes CASSYLAGSYNEQFF. V gene TRBV19 combines with J gene TRBJ2-1; 8 positions match TRBD2. Trimming took 6 bases from V and 0 from J; bases not matched to a gene: 4. CDR3 length: 15 amino acids. CDR1 LNHDA and CDR2 SQIVND come from the germline V gene (reference sequence).

This rearrangement joins TRBV5-4 to TRBJ1-1; unclear D gene. CDR1 is SGHNT, CDR2 YYREEE, per germline (reference sequence). V was clipped by 1 base and J by 0 bases, with 10 bases between them. This CDR3 is built from 15 residues. The CDR3 here is CASSLRGSLNTEAFF. The CDR3 coding sequence is TGTGCCAGCAGCTTGCGGGGATCCCTGAACACTGAAGCTTTCTTT.

V usage is TRBV5-1 and J usage is TRBJ2-3; D unresolved. The CDR3 spans 15 residues. V lost 1 base and J lost 0, with 9 bases in between. Germline values: CDR1 SGHRS, CDR2 YFSETQ. The CDR3: CASSLTDTSTDTQYF. The CDR3 DNA reads TGCGCCAGCAGCTTGACAGACACTAGCACAGATACGCAGTATTTT.

The J gene is TRBJ1-5, the V gene TRBV4-2, with D possibly being TRBD1 (5 bases). Trimming removed 0 bases from V and 3 bases from J, with 9 bases in between. The CDR3 is 15 amino acids. Germline V CDR1 and CDR2: LGHNA, YNFKEQ. The CDR3 nucleotides read TGTGCCAGCAGCCAAGATCCAGGGTTCAATCAGCCCCAGCATTTT. It specifies CASSQDPGFNQPQHF.

The CDR3 spells CASRQGNTGELFF. The CDR3 DNA follows: TGTGCCAGCAGACAGGGAAACACCGGGGAGCTGTTTTTT. This chain joins TRBV27 and TRBJ2-2; D may be TRBD1 (6 bases). The CDR3 extends over 13 amino acids. V gave up 6 bases and J gave up 2 bases, with 7 bases separating them. From germline, CDR1 is MNHEY and CDR2 SMNVEV (reference sequence).

This chain joins TRBV7-2 and TRBJ2-7, with D perhaps TRBD1 (5 bases). The V gene lost 2 bases and the J gene lost 0 bases, with 14 bases spanning the gap. Germline V CDR1 and CDR2: SGHTA, FQGNSA. The CDR3 sequence is 16 residues long. CDR3 region: CASSLLVTEVSYEQYF. CDR3 in DNA: TGTGCCAGCAGCTTACTCGTGACAGAAGTCTCCTACGAGCAGTACTTC.

The DNA of the CDR3 is TGTGCCAGCAGCTTAGTCGGCGGGGGGGCGAGATCAGAGACCCAGTACTTC. This gives the protein CASSLVGGGARSETQYF. The chain is built from TRBV7-9 and TRBJ2-5; 9 bases align to TRBD2. Germline CDR1 SEHNR, CDR2 FQNEAQ (reference sequence). The CDR3 spans 17 residues. V was pared by 1 base and J by 4 bases, with 10 bases of the junction left unmatched.

This rearrangement joins TRBV27 to TRBJ1-6; TRBD1 is a possible D gene (6 bases). The V end lost 6 bases, the J end lost 6 bases, and 21 bases lay between the germline ends. Germline-derived CDR1 and CDR2 are MNHEY and SMNVEV (reference sequence). The CDR3 totals 17 residues. The CDR3 loop reads CASSPSGGVGGNSPLHF. DNA for the CDR3: TGTGCCAGCAGCCCATCAGGAGGTGTAGGGGGTAATTCACCCCTCCACTTT.